This T cell receptor beta chain was identified in a study of T-cell memory formation after mild COVID-19. CDR3 length equals 15 residues. The germline CDR1 and CDR2 sequences are SEHNR and FQNEAQ (reference sequence). J gave up 5 bases and V 0 bases, and 6 bases lay outside the gene matches. A single record per CDR3 protein comes from TCRdb applying MiXCR to the 5' RACE reads. The sample holds roughly 400,000 distinct CDR3 sequences; under 20% are singletons and the top ten take 20% to 25%. About this clonotype: What it binds is unknown.

The study, taken as a whole, reports: CD4+ contracting clones lay mainly in CM and EM, CD8+ ones in EMRA. Some clones that responded turned up in pre-infection memory, which suggests that cross-reactive memory joined in.

Sequences were obtained from PBMCs or a T cell subset sorted from them (not recorded which). The rearrangement uses TRBV7-9 and TRBJ2-5, with TRBD1 matching 7 bases. This receptor was taken from a man between 18 and 35 years old who had mild COVID-19 (a few samples of this study predate the infection). Cell type and time point are not known. The CDR3, as DNA: TGTGCCAGCAGCTTAGCCTTGGACAGGAGGGAGACCCAGTACTTC. Translating it yields CASSLALDRRETQYF.